One and the same sample provided the 4 T cell receptor beta chains below, sequenced in a study of blood T cell repertoires in COVID-19. The data were produced by immunoSEQ multiplex PCR, yet TCRdb's version contains in-frame clones alone and is incomplete. The table lists around 340,000 clones, 65% to 90% of them singletons, with roughly 7.2% in the top ten. The sample taken for sequencing was peripheral blood. These receptors originate from a woman between 55 and 75 years old with COVID-19, enrolled during active disease.

The CDR3 protein is CASSQHSTGELFF. Here the CDR3 DNA reads TGTGCCAGCAGCCAACATTCCACCGGGGAGCTGTTTTTT. The genes are TRBV3-1 (or the pseudogene TRBV3-2) and TRBJ2-2, with D hard to call. Germline-derived CDR1 and CDR2 are LGHDT and YNNKEL (reference sequence). V lost 2 bases and J 4 bases, leaving 5 bases between the germline ends. The CDR3 is 13 amino acids.

This clone was observed a handful of times. The gene calls are TRBV4-1 and TRBJ2-7, with a possible D match to TRBD2 (6 bases). V lost 7 bases to trimming and J lost 4 bases, with 23 bases between them. CDR3 length: 16 amino acids. CDR1 is MGHRA and CDR2 is YSYEKL in the germline V gene. Written as DNA, the CDR3 is TGCGCCAGCAAGGCAGGATCAACTGTCGGGGGTTACGAGCAGTACTTC. Protein sequence: CASKAGSTVGGYEQYF.

CDR3 sequence (DNA): TGTGCCAGCAGCGCCCCCCTCGGGGGGGAGCTGTTTTTT. Translating gives CASSAPLGGELFF. V and J are TRBV9 and TRBJ2-2; D ambiguous. Germline V gene data show CDR1 as SGDLS and CDR2 as YYNGEE. The CDR3 extends over 13 amino acids. V was pared by 3 bases and J by 8 bases, with 11 bases between.

The V and J genes are TRBV10-3 and TRBJ1-2; 7 bases fit TRBD1. The germline V gene has CDR1 ENHRY and CDR2 SYGVKD. This CDR3 comprises 13 residues. V was pared by 7 bases and J by 4 bases, with 6 bases of the junction left unmatched. The CDR3 protein is CAITGQAGYGYTF. In nucleotides, the CDR3 is TGTGCCATCACAGGACAGGCAGGCTATGGCTACACCTTC.